This TCR beta chain was sequenced in a study of T-cell memory formation after mild COVID-19. Study summary: TCR clusters were largely donor specific.

To note about this clonotype: The antigen is unknown.

General study results and limits: A balance of CD4 and CD8 characterized clones contracting day 15 to 85, whereas later expanders leaned CD4+.

One entry per CDR3 protein results from TCRdb running MiXCR on the 5' RACE reads. Of 400,000 to 450,000 distinct CDR3 sequences detected, about a sixth appear once; the ten largest clones hold about a fifth. CDR1 SGHTA and CDR2 FQGTGA come from the germline V gene. The CDR3 covers 12 residues. Trimming removed 9 bases at V and 14 bases at J, with 17 bases between. Material: PBMCs or a T cell subset sorted from them (not recorded which). The chain recombines TRBV7-3 with TRBJ1-6; no reliable D call. This TCR was sampled from a man aged 18 to 30 who had mild COVID-19 (a few samples of this study predate the infection). Cell type and time point are not known. The CDR3 DNA sequence: TGTGCCAGTGGTTCACCCCTCCAGGCCCTCCACTTT. Translated, it gives CASGSPLQALHF.